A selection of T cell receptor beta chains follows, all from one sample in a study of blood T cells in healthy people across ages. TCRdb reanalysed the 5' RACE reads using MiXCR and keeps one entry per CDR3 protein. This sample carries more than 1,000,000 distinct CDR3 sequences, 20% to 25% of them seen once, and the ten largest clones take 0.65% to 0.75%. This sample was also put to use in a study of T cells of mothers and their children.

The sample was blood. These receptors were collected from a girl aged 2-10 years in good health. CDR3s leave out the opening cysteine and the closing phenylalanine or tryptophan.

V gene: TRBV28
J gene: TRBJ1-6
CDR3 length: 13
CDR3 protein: ASSPTDRGNSPLH

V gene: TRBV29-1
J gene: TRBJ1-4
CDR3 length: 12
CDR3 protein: SYSTGGTNEKLF

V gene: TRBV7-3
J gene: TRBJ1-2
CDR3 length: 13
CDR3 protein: ASSPTGIGDGGYT

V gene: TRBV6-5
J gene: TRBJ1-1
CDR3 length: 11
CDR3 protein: ASSYGTSGEAF

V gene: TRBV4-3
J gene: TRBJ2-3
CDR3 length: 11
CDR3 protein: ASSQRSTDTQY

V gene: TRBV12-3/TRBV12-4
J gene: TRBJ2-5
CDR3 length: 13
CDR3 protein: ASSFWFGSRQTQY

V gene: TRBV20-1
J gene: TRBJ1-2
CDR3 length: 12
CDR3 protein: SVFKGSANYGYT

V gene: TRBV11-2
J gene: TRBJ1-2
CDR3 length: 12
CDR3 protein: ASSTAGSNYGYT

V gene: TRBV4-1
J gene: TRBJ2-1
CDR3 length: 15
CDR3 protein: ASSQTSGRAPYNEQF

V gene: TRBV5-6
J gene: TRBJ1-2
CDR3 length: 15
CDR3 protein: ASSLELGQDKNYGYT

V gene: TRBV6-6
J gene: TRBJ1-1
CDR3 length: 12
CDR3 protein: ASSYQETLWGVF

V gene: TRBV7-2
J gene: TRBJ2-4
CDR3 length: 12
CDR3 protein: ASDMTLAKNIQY

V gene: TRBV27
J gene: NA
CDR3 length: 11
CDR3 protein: ASLSTRSYEQY

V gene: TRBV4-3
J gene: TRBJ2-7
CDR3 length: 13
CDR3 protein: ASSQEVGSSYEQY

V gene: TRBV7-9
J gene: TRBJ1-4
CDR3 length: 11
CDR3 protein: ASSSTENEKLF

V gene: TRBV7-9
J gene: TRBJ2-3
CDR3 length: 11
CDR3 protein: ASSLRGPGTQY

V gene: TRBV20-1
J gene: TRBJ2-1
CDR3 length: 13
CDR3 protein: SAKELKRTYNEQF

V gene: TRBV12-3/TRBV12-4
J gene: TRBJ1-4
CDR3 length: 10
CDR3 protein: ASSSGYEKLF

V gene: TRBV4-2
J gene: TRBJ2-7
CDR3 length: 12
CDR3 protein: ASSPNTVSYEQY

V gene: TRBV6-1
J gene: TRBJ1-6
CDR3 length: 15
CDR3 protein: ASSDVAATSYNSPLH

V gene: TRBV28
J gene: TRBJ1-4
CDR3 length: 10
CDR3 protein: ASSLDLEKLF

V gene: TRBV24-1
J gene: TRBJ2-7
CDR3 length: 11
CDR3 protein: ATRGTGGNEQY

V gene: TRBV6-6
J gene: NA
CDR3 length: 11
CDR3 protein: ASSQGWKNEQY

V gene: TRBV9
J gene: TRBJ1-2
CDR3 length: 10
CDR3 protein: ASSVMGYGYT

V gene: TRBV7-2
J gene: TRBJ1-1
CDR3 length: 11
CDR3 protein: ASSLGAANEAF

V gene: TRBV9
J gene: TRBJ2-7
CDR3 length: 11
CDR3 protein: ASSVGTSYEQY

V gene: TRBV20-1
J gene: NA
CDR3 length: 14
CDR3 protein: SARDIGTSLLNEQF

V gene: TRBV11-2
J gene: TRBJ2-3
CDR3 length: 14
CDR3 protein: ASSLAGGLAPDTQY

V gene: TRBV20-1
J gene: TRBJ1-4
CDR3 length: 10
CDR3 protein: SARADDEKLF

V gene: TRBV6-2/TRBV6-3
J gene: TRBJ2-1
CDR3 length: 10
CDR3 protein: ASSYSGFEQF

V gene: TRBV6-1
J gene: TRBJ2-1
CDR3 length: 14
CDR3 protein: ASSEDGLALYNEQF

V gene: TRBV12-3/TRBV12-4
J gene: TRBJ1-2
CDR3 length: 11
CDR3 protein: ASSLIQGQGYT

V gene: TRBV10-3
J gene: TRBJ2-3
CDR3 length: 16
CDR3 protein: ATSPIAGGPSSTDTQY

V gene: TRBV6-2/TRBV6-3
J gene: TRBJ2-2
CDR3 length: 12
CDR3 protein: ASSIGTSLRELF

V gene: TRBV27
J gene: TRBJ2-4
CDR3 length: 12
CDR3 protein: ASSLAGEENIQY

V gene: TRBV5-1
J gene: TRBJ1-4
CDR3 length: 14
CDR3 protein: ASSFGDFEQGEKLF

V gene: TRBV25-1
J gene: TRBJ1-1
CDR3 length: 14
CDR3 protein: ASRKTGQFPNTEAF

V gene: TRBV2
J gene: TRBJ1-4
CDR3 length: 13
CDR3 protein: ASRKTTGGFEKLF

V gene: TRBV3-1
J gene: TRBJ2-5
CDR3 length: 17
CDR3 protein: ASSQEAPKRGGPRETQY

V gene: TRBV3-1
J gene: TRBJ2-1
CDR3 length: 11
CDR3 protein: ASSPLPVNEQF

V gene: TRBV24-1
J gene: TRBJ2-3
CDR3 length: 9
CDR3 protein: ATRDSLTQY

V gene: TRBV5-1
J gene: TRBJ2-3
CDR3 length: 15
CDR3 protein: ASSWEAERGGTDTQY

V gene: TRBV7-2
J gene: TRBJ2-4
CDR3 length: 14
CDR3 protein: ASSLLFDKGKNIQY

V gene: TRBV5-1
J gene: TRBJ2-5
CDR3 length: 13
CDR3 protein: ASSFVGQVEETQY

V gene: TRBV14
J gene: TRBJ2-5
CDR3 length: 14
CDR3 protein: ASSQDLAGVGETQY

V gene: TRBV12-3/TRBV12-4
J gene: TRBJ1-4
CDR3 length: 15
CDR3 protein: ASSFIYQGEANEKLF

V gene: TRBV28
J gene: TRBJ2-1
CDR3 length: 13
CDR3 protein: ASSSGLAVYNEQF

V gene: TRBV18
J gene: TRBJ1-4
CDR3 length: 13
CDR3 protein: ASSPPTGTNEKLF

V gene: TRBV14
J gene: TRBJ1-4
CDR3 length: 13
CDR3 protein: ACSQVRGADEKLF

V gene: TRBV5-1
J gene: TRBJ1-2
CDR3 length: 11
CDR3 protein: ASSLDAFWGYT